This T cell receptor (beta chain) was obtained from a study of type 1 regulatory T cells. Study background: This in vitro CD4 product, T-allo10, is enriched for Tr1 cells and alloantigen-specific.

One entry per CDR3 protein results from TCRdb running MiXCR on the reads. The sample has about 100,000 distinct CDR3 sequences; roughly 28% are singletons. The CDR3 spans 16 residues. The germline CDR1 and CDR2 sequences are SGHTA and FQGNSA. The V gene end was trimmed by 1 base and the J gene end by 6 bases; junction bases not matched to a gene: 9. The sequenced material came from CD4+ T cells, either the whole sample or a sorted fraction (not recorded which). The sequence was obtained from a human donor in good health. The rearrangement uses TRBV7-2 and TRBJ1-1; TRBD1 matches 9 bases. The CDR3 is CASSLVLTGGSSEAFF. CDR3 coding DNA: TGTGCCAGCAGCTTAGTATTGACAGGGGGTTCATCTGAAGCTTTCTTT.